The 4 T cell receptor beta chains listed next were all sequenced from one sample in a study of cytomegalovirus exposure and HLA in healthy donors (dated by TCRdb to the late 2010s). The library was built by means of the immunoSEQ multiplex PCR assay. A mixture of 60 forward primers for TCR Vbeta segments and 13 reverse primers for TCR Jbeta segments was used in the multiplex PCR. TCRdb stores this immuneACCESS table with in-frame sequences only. Part of the clones is absent; in the studies checked, under half of the shortfall reflects unresolved V genes, and no reason is known for the rest. The sample table holds roughly 120,000 clones, of which 70% to 80% were seen once. 8.2% of the sample comes from the top ten. Sample: PBMCs. These TCRs come from a woman aged 40 to 49 in good health and CMV-seropositive.

This clone was detected only a few times. The genes are TRBV6-5 and TRBJ1-2; 8 positions agree with TRBD1. The length of the CDR3 is 14 residues. V lost 10 bases, J lost 4 bases, and 11 bases stayed unmatched. CDR1 MNHEY and CDR2 SVGAGI come from the germline V gene. Here the CDR3 DNA reads TGTGCCACCTACTCCCCAGGGGGCGGCTATGGCTACACCTTC. It encodes CATYSPGGGYGYTF.

The chain joins TRBV7-9 to TRBJ1-2; TRBD1 matches 7 bases. The CDR3 runs 13 residues. Germline assignment: CDR1 SEHNR and CDR2 FQNEAQ (reference sequence). The V segment lost 4 bases and the J segment 2 bases; nucleotides outside the gene matches: 1. CDR3 in DNA: TGTGCCAGCAGCTCGGGACAGAACTATGGCTACACCTTC. This sequence encodes CASSSGQNYGYTF.

The chain recombines TRBV2 with TRBJ1-2; D unresolved. Germline CDR1 reads SNHLY; CDR2 reads FYNNEI. V was clipped by 2 bases and J by 6 bases, with 10 bases between them. The CDR3 loop spans 13 amino acids. CDR3 sequence (DNA): TGTGCCAGCAGTGAAAGTGGCATCGATGGCTACACCTTC. Protein sequence: CASSESGIDGYTF. Filled out from reference TRBV2 and TRBJ1-2, the complete variable domain reads EPEVTQTPSHQVTQMGQEVILRCVPISNHLYFYWYRQILGQKVEFLVSFYNNEISEKSEIFDDQFSVERPDGSNFTLKIRSTKLEDSAMYFCASSESGIDGYTFGSGTRLTVV.

The chain joins TRBV2 to TRBJ1-1; D possibly corresponds to TRBD1 (5 bases). The CDR3 totals 18 residues. V was cut by 8 bases and J by 0 bases, with 25 bases left in between. Germline V lookup: CDR1 SNHLY, CDR2 FYNNEI. CDR3 amino acids: CASRLRRGPGEMNTEAFF. CDR3 in DNA: TGTGCCAGCCGCCTGAGAAGGGGTCCGGGCGAGATGAACACTGAAGCTTTCTTT.